This TCR beta chain stems from a study of blood T cell repertoires in COVID-19. As for the study in general: Whether acute or convalescent, the COVID-19 samples came from the United States, Italy and Spain.

Enrollees, about 18 to 95 years old, lived in fewer than 25 US areas. V shed 5 bases, J shed 7 bases, and the junction held 6 bases outside the gene matches. Germline V gives CDR1 SQVTM, CDR2 ANQGSEA. The CDR3 contains 12 residues. Assay: immunoSEQ multiplex PCR; the TCRdb copy retains only in-frame clones and omits some. The table has approximately 250,000 clones, about 87% seen once. The sequencing input was PBMCs or T cells enriched from blood (not recorded which). The TCR comes from a woman in her forties with acute COVID-19. This chain uses TRBV29-1 with TRBJ1-2; 8 positions agree with TRBD1. The CDR3 reads CSVRQGAAGYTF. The DNA of the CDR3 is TGCAGCGTTCGGCAGGGGGCCGCTGGCTACACCTTC.